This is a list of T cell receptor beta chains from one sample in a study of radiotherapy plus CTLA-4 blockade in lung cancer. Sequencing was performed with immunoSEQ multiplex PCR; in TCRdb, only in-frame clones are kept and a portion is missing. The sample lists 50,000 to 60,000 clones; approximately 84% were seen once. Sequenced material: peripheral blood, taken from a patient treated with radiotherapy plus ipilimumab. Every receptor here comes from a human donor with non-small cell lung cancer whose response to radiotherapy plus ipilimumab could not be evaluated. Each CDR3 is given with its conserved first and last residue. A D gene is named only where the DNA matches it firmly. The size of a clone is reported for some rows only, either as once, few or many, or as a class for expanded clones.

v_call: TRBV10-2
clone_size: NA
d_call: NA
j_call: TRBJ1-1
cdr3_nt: TGCGCCAGCAGACAGGGACAGAACACTGAAGCTTTCTTT
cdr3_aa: CASRQGQNTEAFF

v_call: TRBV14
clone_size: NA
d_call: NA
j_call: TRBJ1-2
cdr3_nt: TGTGCCAGCAGCCTGTCCAAGACGGGTGGCTACACCTTC
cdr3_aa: CASSLSKTGGYTF

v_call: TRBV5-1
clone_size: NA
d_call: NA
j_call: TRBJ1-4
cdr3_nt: TGCGCCAGCAGCGCCCACACCGGGGAGGAAAAACTGTTTTTT
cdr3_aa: CASSAHTGEEKLFF

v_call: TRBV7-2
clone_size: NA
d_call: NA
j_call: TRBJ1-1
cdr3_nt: TGTGCCAGCAGCTTAGCGCAGGGAGGGAGGAGGACTGAAGCTTTCTTT
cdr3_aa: CASSLAQGGRRTEAFF

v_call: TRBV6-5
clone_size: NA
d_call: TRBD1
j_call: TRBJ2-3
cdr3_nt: TGTGCCAGCAGTTCGACATCAGGGGGCGGGACAGATACGCAGTATTTT
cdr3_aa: CASSSTSGGGTDTQYF

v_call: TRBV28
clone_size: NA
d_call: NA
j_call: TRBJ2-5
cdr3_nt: TGTGCCAGCAGTTTATATCCCCCGGGAGAGACCCAGTACTTC
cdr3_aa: CASSLYPPGETQYF

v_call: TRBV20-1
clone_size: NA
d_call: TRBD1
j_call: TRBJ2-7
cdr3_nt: TGCAGTGGGGGACAGTACTACGAGCAGTACTTC
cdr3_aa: CSGGQYYEQYF

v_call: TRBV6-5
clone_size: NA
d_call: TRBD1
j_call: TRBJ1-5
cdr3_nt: TGTGCCAGCAGTACTGGGACAGGTCTCAATCAGCCCCAGCATTTT
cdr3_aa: CASSTGTGLNQPQHF

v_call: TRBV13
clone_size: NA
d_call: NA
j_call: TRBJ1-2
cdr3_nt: TGTGCCAGCACCCCGCGGGGCAGCGGGGGGTTAGGCTACACCTTC
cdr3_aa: CASTPRGSGGLGYTF

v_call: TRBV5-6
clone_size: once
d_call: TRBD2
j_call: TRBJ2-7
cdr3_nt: TGTGCCAGCAGCTTGGAGGCGACTAGCGGGGGGATCTCCTACGAGCAGTACTTC
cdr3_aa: CASSLEATSGGISYEQYF

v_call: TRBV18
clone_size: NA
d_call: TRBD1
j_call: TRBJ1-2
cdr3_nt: TGTGCCAGCTCACCAGCAGACAGGGCGCATGGCTACACCTTC
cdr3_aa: CASSPADRAHGYTF

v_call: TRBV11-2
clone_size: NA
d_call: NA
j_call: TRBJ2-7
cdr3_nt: TGTGCCAGCAGCATCGCCGGGACTTCCGCCTACGAGCAGTACTTC
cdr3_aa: CASSIAGTSAYEQYF

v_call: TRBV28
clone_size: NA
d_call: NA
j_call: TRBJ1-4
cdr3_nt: TGTGCCAGCAGCTTACCCTCAGGGGACTATAATGAAAAACTGTTTTTT
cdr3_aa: CASSLPSGDYNEKLFF

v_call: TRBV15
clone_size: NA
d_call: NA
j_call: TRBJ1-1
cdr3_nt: TGTGCCACCAGCAGAGTATCAGGCAAGAACACTGAAGCTTTCTTT
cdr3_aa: CATSRVSGKNTEAFF

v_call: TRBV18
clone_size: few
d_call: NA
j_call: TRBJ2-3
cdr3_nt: TGTGCCAGCTCACCGGCAGGCAGCTCCTACAGCACAGATACGCAGTATTTT
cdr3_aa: CASSPAGSSYSTDTQYF

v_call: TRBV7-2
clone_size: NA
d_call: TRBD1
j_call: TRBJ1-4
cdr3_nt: TGTGCCAGCAGCTTCCCGGGACAGGGGAAACTGTTTTTT
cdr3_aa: CASSFPGQGKLFF

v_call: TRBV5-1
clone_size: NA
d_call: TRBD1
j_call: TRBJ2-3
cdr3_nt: TGCGCCAGCAGCCTAACCGGGACAGGGGCCGCAGATACGCAGTATTTT
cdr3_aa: CASSLTGTGAADTQYF

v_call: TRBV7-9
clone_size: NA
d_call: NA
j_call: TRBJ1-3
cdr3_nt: TGTGCCAGCAGCCCCCACCCAGACAGGGGAAACACCATATATTTT
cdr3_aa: CASSPHPDRGNTIYF

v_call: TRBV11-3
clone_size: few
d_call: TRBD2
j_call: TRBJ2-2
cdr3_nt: TGTGCCAGCAGCTTAGGTCTAGCGGGAGGGCCCGGCACCGGGGAGCTGTTTTTT
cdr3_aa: CASSLGLAGGPGTGELFF

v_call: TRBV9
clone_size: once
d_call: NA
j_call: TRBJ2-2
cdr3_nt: TGTGCCAGCACGAGGGACTTCGCGAACACCGGGGAGCTGTTTTTT
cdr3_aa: CASTRDFANTGELFF

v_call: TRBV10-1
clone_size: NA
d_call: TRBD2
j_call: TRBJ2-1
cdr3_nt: TGCGCCAGCAGTGGGGGGGGTGATGAGCAGTTCTTC
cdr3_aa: CASSGGGDEQFF

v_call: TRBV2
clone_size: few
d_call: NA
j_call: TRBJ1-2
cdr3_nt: TGTGCCAGTCGTCGACAGGCCCCTGGCTACACCTTC
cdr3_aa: CASRRQAPGYTF

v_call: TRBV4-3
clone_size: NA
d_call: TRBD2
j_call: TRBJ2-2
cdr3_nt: TGCGCCAGCAGCCAAGATACTAGCGGAATCACCGGGGAGCTGTTTTTT
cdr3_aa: CASSQDTSGITGELFF

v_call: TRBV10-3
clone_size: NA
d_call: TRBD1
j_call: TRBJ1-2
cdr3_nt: TGTGCCATCAGTTCAGACAGGGGGCGAGCTAACTATGGCTACACCTTC
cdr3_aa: CAISSDRGRANYGYTF

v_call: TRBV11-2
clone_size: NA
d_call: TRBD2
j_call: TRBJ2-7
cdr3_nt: TGTGCCCTCGGGGGGGTCTCTGGGGAGCAGTACTTC
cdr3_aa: CALGGVSGEQYF

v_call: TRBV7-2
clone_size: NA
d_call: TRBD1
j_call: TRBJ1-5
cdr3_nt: TGTGCCAGCAGCTTAGACAGGGGACAGCCCCAGCATTTT
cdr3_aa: CASSLDRGQPQHF

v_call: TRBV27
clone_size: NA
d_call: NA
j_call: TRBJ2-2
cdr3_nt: TGTGCCAGCAGTTTTACCGGGACAAGTCCCAAGCTGTTTTTT
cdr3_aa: CASSFTGTSPKLFF

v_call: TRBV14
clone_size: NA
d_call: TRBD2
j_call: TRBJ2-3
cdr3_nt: TGTGCCAGCAGCCCCGGGACTACGTCGGGAGATACGCAGTATTTT
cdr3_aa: CASSPGTTSGDTQYF